The 14 T cell receptor beta chains reported below all come from one sample, sequenced in a study of blood T cell repertoires in COVID-19. Profiling relied on immunoSEQ multiplex PCR, and the TCRdb table lists in-frame clones only, not all of them. The sample records around 260,000 clones, 70% to 90% being singletons. Input material: PBMCs or T cells enriched from blood (not recorded which). Receptor source: a woman between 25 and 40 years old who had recovered from COVID-19.

This clone was observed a handful of times. CDR3 in DNA: TGTGCCACCAGCAGGGGGGACAGGGGAAGCAATCAGCCCCAGCATTTT. Translated, it gives CATSRGDRGSNQPQHF. The chain combines TRBV15 with TRBJ1-5, with TRBD1 matching 10 bases. This CDR3 is 16 amino acids long. Germline V gene data show CDR1 as LNHNV and CDR2 as YYDKDF (reference sequence). V dropped 3 bases and J dropped 1; count of bases not matched to a gene: 3.

The rearrangement joins TRBV10-2 to TRBJ1-1; D unresolved. Germline assignment: CDR1 WSHSY and CDR2 SAAADI. The V and J ends lost 2 bases and 1 base respectively, with 5 bases between them. The CDR3 spans 13 residues. The chain's CDR3 is CASSEQANTEAFF. The CDR3 DNA reads TGCGCCAGCAGTGAGCAGGCGAACACTGAAGCTTTCTTT.

The DNA for the CDR3 is TGTGCCAGCAGCGACGGACTAGCGGGAGTTTACAATGAGCAGTTCTTC. As protein: CASSDGLAGVYNEQFF. The chain employs TRBV11-3 and TRBJ2-1, with 13 bases lining up with TRBD2. The CDR3 runs 16 residues. J was trimmed by 4 bases and V by 5 bases; bases with no gene match: 5. CDR1 is SGHNT and CDR2 is YENEEA in the germline V gene.

V and J are TRBV28 and TRBJ1-2; D possibly corresponds to TRBD1 (6 bases). CDR3 length equals 17 residues. Germline V gives CDR1 MDHEN, CDR2 SYDVKM. The V end lost 2 bases, the J end lost 4 bases, and 20 bases lay between the germline ends. The CDR3 sequence is CASSLLNWDTDFYGYTF. The CDR3 DNA reads as TGTGCCAGCAGTTTACTAAACTGGGACACTGATTTCTATGGCTACACCTTC.

The chain carries TRBV12-3 or TRBV12-4 and TRBJ1-5; D call uncertain. The CDR3 is 12 residues long. V was pared by 5 bases and J by 7 bases, with 9 bases between. The CDR3 sequence is CASSPRRQPQHF. The DNA of the CDR3 is TGTGCCAGCAGTCCACGGAGGCAGCCCCAGCATTTT.

V and J are TRBV18 and TRBJ2-1; tentatively, D is TRBD2 (6 bases). Looked up from germline, CDR1 is KGHSH and CDR2 is LQKENI. The CDR3 length is 15 residues. Between the trimmed V and J ends, which lost 2 bases and 6 bases, there was a span of 14 bases. CDR3 nucleotide sequence: TGTGCCAGCTCACCAACCGGGACTCCGGCCAATGAGCAGTTCTTC. Residues: CASSPTGTPANEQFF.

The genes are TRBV6-5 and TRBJ1-2, with D uncertain. Trimming stripped 6 bases from V and 1 base from J, with 15 bases between. CDR3 length: 15 residues. CDR1 is MNHEY, CDR2 SVGAGI, per germline. CDR3 protein: CASSPLGRRNYGYTF. The CDR3 nucleotides are TGTGCCAGCAGCCCCCTGGGGAGACGTAACTATGGCTACACCTTC.

The CDR3 DNA sequence: TGTGCCAGCACCGGGACTTCCCTCGGCGCCTACGAGCAGTACTTC. The encoded protein is CASTGTSLGAYEQYF. The chain has TRBV2 and TRBJ2-7; maybe TRBD2 (6 bases). The CDR3 has 15 amino acids. V shed 7 bases and J shed 2 bases, with 18 bases lying between them. CDR1 and CDR2 from the germline V gene are SNHLY and FYNNEI.

The CDR3 nucleotides are TGTGCCAGCAGCCACCTCGATAAACAGGGGGCTGGTGAAAAACTGTTTTTT. It specifies CASSHLDKQGAGEKLFF. The chain has TRBV4-2 and TRBJ1-4; 9 bases line up with TRBD1. Unmatched junction bases numbered 12, after V lost 3 bases and J lost 7 bases. Germline-derived CDR1 and CDR2 are LGHNA and YNFKEQ. The CDR3 contains 17 residues.

The V call is TRBV19, the J call TRBJ2-3, with 11 positions matching TRBD1. J gave up 4 bases and V 1 base, and 1 base lay outside the gene matches. The CDR3 has 15 amino acids. Germline-derived CDR1 and CDR2 are LNHDA and SQIVND (reference sequence). The CDR3 DNA reads as TGTGCCAGTAGTATAGGGGGACAGGGGGCAGATACGCAGTATTTT. It is translated as CASSIGGQGADTQYF.

The gene calls are TRBV7-6 and TRBJ1-2, with a weak D call TRBD1 (6 bases). Germline loops: CDR1 SGHVS, CDR2 FNYEAQ. The ends were cut back, 4 bases at V and 1 base at J, with 7 bases in the middle. The length of the CDR3 is 13 residues. CDR3 nucleotide sequence: TGTGCCAGCAGCTCGGACAGTAACTATGGCTACACCTTC. It encodes CASSSDSNYGYTF.

The CDR3 spells CASSEAFQGAGEQYF. CDR3 coding DNA: TGTGCCAGCAGTGAAGCGTTTCAGGGGGCGGGCGAGCAGTACTTC. The V gene is TRBV6-1, the J gene TRBJ2-7; 8 nucleotides match TRBD1. V lost 0 bases to trimming and J lost 6 bases; unmatched junction nucleotides: 7. CDR3 length equals 15 residues. The germline V gene encodes CDR1 MNHNS and CDR2 SASEGT.

The V and J genes are TRBV19 and TRBJ2-5; TRBD2 is a possible D gene (6 bases). V lost 5 bases and J 5 bases, leaving 18 bases between the germline ends. Germline CDR1 LNHDA, CDR2 SQIVND (reference sequence). The CDR3 has 15 amino acids. The CDR3 nucleotides read TGTGCCAGTAGTCCCCTAGGAGGGGCGGGGGAGACCCAGTACTTC. This encodes CASSPLGGAGETQYF.

V gene TRBV18 combines with J gene TRBJ1-1, with TRBD1 matching over 7 bases. This CDR3 has 15 residues. Germline CDR1 reads KGHSH; CDR2 reads LQKENI. The V gene end was trimmed by 3 bases and the J gene end by 1 base; junction bases not matched to a gene: 5. CDR3 coding DNA: TGTGCCAGCTCACCCTCGGACAGGCGGAACACTGAAGCTTTCTTT. This translates into CASSPSDRRNTEAFF.